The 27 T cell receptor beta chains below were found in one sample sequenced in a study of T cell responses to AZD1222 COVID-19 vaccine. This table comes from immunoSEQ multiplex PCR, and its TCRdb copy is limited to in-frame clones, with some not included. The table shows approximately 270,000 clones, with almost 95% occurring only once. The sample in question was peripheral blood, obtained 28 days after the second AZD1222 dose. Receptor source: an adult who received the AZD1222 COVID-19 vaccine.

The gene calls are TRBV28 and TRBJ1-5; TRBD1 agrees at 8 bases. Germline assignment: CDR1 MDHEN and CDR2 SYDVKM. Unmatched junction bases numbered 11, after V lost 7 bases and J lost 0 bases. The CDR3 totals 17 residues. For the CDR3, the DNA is TGTGCCAGCAAAGGGGGACAGGCACCTATTAGCAATCAGCCCCAGCATTTT. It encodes CASKGGQAPISNQPQHF.

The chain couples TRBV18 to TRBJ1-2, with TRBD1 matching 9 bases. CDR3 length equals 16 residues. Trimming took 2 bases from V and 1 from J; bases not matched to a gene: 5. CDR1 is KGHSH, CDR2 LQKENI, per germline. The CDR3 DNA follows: TGTGCCAGCTCACCAGCCGGGACAGGGTTTAACTATGGCTACACCTTC. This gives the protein CASSPAGTGFNYGYTF.

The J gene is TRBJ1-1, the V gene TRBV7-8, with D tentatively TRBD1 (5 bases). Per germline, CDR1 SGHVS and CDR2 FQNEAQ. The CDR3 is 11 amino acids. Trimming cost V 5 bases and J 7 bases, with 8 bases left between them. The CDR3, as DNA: TGTGCCAGCAGCGACAGAGGTGAAGCTTTCTTT. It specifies CASSDRGEAFF.

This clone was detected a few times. The CDR3 here is CASSLGGGMNTEAFF. In nucleotides, the CDR3 is TGTGCCAGCAGCCTCGGGGGGGGAATGAACACTGAAGCTTTCTTT. The chain couples TRBV7-2 to TRBJ1-1; possibly TRBD1 for D (5 bases). Germline-derived CDR1 and CDR2 are SGHTA and FQGNSA. The CDR3 has 15 amino acids. V was pared by 5 bases and J by 0 bases, with 13 bases between.

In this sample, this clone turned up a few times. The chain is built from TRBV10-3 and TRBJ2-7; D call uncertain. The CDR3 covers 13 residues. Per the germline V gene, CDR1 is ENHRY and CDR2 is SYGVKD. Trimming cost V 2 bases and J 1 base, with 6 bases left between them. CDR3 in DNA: TGTGCCATCAGTGAGCCCGCTTCCTACGAGCAGTACTTC. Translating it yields CAISEPASYEQYF.

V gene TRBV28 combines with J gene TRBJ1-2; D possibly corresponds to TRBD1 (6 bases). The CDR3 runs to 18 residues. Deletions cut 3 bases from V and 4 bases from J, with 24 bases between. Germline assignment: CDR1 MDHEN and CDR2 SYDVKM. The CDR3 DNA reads TGTGCCAGCAGTTTCCCCAGCCCCCATCGGACAGCCGCCTATGGCTACACCTTC. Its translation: CASSFPSPHRTAAYGYTF.

CDR3 sequence (DNA): TGCGCCAGCAGCCAACTGGACAGGGAGATGGGGGAGCTGTTTTTT. Translation: CASSQLDREMGELFF. This rearrangement joins TRBV4-3 to TRBJ2-2; the match to TRBD1 covers 8 bases. CDR1 and CDR2 (germline): LGHNA, YSLEER. The CDR3 has 15 amino acids. The trim removed 2 bases at V and 8 bases at J, leaving 7 bases unmatched.

The CDR3 loop reads CASSAAFSSYEQYF. The DNA for the CDR3 is TGTGCCAGCAGCGCGGCTTTCAGCTCCTACGAGCAGTACTTC. The chain couples TRBV7-2 to TRBJ2-7; D unresolved. CDR3 length: 14 amino acids. Per germline, CDR1 SGHTA and CDR2 FQGNSA. V was trimmed by 5 bases and J by 0 bases, leaving 11 bases between them.

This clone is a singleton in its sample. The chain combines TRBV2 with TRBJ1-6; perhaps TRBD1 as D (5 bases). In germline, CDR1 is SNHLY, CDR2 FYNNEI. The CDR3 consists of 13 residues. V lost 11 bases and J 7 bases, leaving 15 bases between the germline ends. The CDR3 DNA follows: TGTGCCGCTTCGGGGGACCCCAATTCACCCCTCCACTTT. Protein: CAASGDPNSPLHF.

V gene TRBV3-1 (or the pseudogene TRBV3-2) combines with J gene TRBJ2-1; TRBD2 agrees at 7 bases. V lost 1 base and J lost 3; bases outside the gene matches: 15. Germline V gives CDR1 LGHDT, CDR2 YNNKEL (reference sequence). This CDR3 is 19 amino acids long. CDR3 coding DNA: TGTGCCAGCAGCCAAGTCTCGAAGCTGGGAGCGGGGATCTACAATGAGCAGTTCTTC. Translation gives CASSQVSKLGAGIYNEQFF.

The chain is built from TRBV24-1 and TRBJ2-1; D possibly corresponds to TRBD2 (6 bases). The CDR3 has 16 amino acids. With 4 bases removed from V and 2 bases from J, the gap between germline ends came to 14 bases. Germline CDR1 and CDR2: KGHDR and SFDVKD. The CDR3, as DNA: TGTGCCACCAGTGAACCCCGTGGGGGGACCTACAATGAGCAGTTCTTC. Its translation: CATSEPRGGTYNEQFF.

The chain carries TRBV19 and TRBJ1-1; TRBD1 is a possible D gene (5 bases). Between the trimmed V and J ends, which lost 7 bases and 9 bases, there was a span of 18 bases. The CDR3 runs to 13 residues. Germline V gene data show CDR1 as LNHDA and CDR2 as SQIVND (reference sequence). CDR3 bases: TGTGCCAGTAACGCCGGACGGGGGATGAAAGCTTTCTTT. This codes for CASNAGRGMKAFF.

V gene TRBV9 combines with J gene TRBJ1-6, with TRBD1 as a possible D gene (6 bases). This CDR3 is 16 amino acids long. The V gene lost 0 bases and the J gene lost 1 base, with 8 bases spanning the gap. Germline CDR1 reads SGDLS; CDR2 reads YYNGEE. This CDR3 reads CASSVEGGSYNSPLHF. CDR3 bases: TGTGCCAGCAGCGTAGAGGGGGGATCCTATAATTCACCCCTCCACTTT. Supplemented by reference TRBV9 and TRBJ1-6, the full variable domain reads DSGVTQTPKHLITATGQRVTLRCSPRSGDLSVYWYQQSLDQGLQFLIQYYNGEERAKGNILERFSAQQFPDLHSELNLSSLELGDSALYFCASSVEGGSYNSPLHFGNGTRLTVT.

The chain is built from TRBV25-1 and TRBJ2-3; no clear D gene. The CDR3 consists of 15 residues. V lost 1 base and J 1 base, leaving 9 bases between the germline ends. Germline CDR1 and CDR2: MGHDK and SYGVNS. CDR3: CASSELGGRTDTQYF. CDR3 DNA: TGTGCCAGCAGTGAATTGGGCGGTCGCACAGATACGCAGTATTTT.

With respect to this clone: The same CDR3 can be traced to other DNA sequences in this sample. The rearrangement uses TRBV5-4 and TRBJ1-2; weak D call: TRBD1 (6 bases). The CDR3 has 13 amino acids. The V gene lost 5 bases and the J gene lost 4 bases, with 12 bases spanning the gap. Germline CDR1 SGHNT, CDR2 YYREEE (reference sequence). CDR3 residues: CASSFDRTYGYTF. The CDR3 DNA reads TGTGCCAGCAGTTTTGACAGGACCTATGGCTACACCTTC.

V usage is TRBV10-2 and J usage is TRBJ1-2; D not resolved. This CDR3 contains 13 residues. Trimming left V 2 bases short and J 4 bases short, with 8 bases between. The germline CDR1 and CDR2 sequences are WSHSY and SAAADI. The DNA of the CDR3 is TGCGCCAGCAGTGAGATAGGTCTCTATGGCTACACCTTC. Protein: CASSEIGLYGYTF.

CDR3 nucleotide sequence: TGTGCCAGCAGTTCGGGACAGGGGCCTCCCTACACCTTC. Translated, it gives CASSSGQGPPYTF. The chain uses TRBV28 and TRBJ1-2; 10 nucleotides line up with TRBD1. J lost 10 bases, V lost 4 bases, and 6 bases had no gene match. There are 13 residues in the CDR3. The germline CDR1 and CDR2 sequences are MDHEN and SYDVKM.

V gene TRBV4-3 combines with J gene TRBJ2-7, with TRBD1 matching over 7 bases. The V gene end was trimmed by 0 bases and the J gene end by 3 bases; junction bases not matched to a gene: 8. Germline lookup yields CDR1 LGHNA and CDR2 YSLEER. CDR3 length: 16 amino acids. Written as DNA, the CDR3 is TGCGCCAGCAGCCAAGACTTTTACAGGGGCGGCTACGAGCAGTACTTC. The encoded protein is CASSQDFYRGGYEQYF.

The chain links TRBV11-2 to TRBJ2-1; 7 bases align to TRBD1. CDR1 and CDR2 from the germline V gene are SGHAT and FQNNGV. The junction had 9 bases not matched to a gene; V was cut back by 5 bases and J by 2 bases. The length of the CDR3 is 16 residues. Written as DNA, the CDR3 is TGTGCCAGCAGCCCCACAGGGGCCCGCACCTACAATGAGCAGTTCTTC. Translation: CASSPTGARTYNEQFF.

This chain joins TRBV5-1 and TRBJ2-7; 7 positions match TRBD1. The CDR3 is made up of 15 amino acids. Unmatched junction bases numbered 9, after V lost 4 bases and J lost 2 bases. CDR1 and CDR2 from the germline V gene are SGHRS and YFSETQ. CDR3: CASSQGTARTYEQYF. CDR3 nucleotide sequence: TGCGCCAGCAGCCAAGGGACAGCTCGAACCTACGAGCAGTACTTC.

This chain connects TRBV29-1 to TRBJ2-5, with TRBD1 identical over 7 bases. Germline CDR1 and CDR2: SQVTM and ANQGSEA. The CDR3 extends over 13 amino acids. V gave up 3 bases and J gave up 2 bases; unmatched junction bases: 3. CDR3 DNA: TGCAGCGTTGACAGGGGGATACAAGAGACCCAGTACTTC. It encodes CSVDRGIQETQYF.

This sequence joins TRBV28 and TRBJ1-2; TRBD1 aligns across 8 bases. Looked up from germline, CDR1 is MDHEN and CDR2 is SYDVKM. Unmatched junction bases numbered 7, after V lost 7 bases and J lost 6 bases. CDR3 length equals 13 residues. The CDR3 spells CASMTGASNGYTF. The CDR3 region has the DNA TGTGCCAGCATGACAGGGGCATCAAATGGCTACACCTTC.

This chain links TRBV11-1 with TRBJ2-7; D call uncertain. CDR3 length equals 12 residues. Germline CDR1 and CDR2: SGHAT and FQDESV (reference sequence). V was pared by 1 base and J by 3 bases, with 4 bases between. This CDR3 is CASSLDDYEQYF. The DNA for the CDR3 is TGTGCCAGCAGCTTAGACGACTACGAGCAGTACTTC.

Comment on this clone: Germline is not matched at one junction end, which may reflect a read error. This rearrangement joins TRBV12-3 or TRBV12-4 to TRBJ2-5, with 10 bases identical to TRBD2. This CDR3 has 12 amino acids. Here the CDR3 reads CASSFGQAGGHF. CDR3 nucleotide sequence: TGTGCCAGCAGTTTTGGGCAAGCGGGAGGGCACTTC.

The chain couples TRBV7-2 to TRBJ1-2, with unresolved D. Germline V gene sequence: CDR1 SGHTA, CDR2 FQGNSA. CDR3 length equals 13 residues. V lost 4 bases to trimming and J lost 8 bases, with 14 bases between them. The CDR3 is CASSSDGYVGYTF. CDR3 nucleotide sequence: TGTGCCAGCAGCTCCGACGGATACGTGGGCTACACCTTC.

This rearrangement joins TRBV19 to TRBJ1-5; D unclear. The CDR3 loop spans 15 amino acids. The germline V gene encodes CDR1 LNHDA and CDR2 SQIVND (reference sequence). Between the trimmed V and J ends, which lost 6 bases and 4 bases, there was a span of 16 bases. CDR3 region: CASSPGRGPNQPQHF. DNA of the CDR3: TGTGCCAGTAGCCCCGGGCGGGGTCCTAATCAGCCCCAGCATTTT.

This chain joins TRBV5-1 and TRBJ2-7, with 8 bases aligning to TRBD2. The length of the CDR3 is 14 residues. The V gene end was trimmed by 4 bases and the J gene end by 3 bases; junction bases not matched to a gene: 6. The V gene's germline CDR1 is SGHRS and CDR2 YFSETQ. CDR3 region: CASSPGLAGYEQYF. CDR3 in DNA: TGCGCCAGCAGCCCCGGACTAGCAGGCTACGAGCAGTACTTC.